This TCR beta chain was obtained from a study of cytomegalovirus exposure and HLA in healthy donors. Study-wide context: Unique TCR beta sequences numbering 95 million to 130 million came from about 179 million T cells in an earlier analysis. Findings and limits, study-wide: Cytomegalovirus association was listed for 164 TCR beta chains. TCR beta V- and J-gene trimming was later associated with a missense DCLRE1C variant. Reported results showed that the classifier diagnosed cytomegalovirus status with high specificity and sensitivity.

The primer mix had 60 Vbeta and 13 Jbeta primers. Some clones are missing from TCRdb's copy, which holds only in-frame ones; the method was immunoSEQ multiplex PCR. The sample lists approximately 130,000 clones, roughly four fifths occurring once. V lost 4 bases to trimming and J lost 7 bases, with 21 bases between them. Germline V CDR1 and CDR2: SGHRS, YFSETQ. This CDR3 comprises 15 residues. Regarding this clone: Its antigen is unidentified.

The TCR originated in a man aged 25 to 40 in good health and CMV-seronegative. The chain combines TRBV5-1 with TRBJ2-7; D gene unclear. Material: PBMCs. CDR3 residues: CASSPTAPQVWEQYF. CDR3 bases: TGCGCCAGCAGCCCGACGGCCCCTCAGGTTTGGGAGCAGTACTTC. Together with reference TRBV5-1 and TRBJ2-7, the CDR3 gives the full variable domain: KAGVTQTPRYLIKTRGQQVTLSCSPISGHRSVSWYQQTPGQGLQFLFEYFSETQRNKGNFPGRFSGRQFSNSRSEMNVSTLELGDSALYLCASSPTAPQVWEQYFGPGTRLTVT.